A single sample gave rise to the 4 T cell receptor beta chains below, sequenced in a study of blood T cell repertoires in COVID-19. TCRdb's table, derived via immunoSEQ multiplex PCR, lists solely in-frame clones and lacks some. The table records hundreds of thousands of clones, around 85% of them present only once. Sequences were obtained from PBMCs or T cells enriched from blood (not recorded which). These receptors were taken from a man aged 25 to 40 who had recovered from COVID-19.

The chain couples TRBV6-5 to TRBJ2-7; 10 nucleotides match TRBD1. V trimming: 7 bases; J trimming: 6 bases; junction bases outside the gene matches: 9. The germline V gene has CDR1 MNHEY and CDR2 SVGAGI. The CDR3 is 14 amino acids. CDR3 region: CASILGTGVTEQYF. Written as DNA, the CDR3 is TGTGCCAGCATATTAGGGACAGGGGTTACCGAGCAGTACTTC.

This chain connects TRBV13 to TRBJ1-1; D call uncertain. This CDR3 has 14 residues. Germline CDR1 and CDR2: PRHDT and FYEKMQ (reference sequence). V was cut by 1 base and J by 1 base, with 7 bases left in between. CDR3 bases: TGTGCCAGCAGCTTAGCGGGAGCGAACACTGAAGCTTTCTTT. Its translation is CASSLAGANTEAFF.

CDR3 in amino acids: CASSLGAGYYGYTF. As DNA, the CDR3 is TGTGCCAGCAGCTTAGGGGCGGGTTACTATGGCTACACCTTC. The chain couples TRBV7-9 to TRBJ1-2, with unresolved D. Per germline, CDR1 SEHNR and CDR2 FQNEAQ (reference sequence). CDR3 length: 14 residues. Trimming removed 1 base at V and 3 bases at J, with 9 bases between.

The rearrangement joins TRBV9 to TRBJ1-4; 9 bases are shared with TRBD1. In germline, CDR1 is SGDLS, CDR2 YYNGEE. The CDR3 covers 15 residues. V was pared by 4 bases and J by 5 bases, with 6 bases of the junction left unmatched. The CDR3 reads CASSKQGAPNEKLFF. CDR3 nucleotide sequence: TGTGCCAGCAGCAAACAGGGGGCACCCAATGAAAAACTGTTTTTT.